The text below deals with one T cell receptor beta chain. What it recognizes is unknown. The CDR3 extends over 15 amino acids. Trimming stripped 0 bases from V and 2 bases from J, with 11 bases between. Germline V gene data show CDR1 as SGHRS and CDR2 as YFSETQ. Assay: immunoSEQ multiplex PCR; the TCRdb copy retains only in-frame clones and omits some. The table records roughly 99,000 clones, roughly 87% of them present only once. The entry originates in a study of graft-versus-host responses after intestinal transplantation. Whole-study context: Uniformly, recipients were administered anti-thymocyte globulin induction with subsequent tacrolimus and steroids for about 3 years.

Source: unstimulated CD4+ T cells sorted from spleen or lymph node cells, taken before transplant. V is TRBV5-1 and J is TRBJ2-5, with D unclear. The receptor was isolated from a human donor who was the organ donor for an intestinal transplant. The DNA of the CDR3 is TGCGCCAGCAGCTTGGACCTCTTCGGACAAGAGACCCAGTACTTC. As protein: CASSLDLFGQETQYF.